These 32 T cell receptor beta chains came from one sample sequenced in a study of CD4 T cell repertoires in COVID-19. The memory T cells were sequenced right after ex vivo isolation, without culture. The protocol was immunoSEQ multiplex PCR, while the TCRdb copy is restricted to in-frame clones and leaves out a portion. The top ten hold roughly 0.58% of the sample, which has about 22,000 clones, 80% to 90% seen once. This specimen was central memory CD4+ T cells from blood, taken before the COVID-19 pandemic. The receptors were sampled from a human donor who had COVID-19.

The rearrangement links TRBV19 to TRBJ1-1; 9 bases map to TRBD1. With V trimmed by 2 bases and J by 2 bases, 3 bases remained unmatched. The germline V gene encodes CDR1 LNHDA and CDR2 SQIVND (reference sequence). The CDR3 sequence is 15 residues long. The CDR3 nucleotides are TGTGCCAGTAGTATAAGGGGACAGGGAAACACTGAAGCTTTCTTT. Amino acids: CASSIRGQGNTEAFF. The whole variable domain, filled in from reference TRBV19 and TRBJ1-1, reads DGGITQSPKYLFRKEGQNVTLSCEQNLNHDAMYWYRQDPGQGLRLIYYSQIVNDFQKGDIAEGYSVSREKKESFPLTVTSAQKNPTAFYLCASSIRGQGNTEAFFGQGTRLTVV.

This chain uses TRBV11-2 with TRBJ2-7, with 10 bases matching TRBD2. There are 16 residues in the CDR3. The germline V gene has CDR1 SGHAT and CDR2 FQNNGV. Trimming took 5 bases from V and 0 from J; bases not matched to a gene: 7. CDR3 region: CASSRLAGGPSYEQYF. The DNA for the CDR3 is TGTGCCAGCAGCCGTTTAGCGGGAGGTCCCTCCTACGAGCAGTACTTC.

The CDR3 loop is CASSLGLAGGLNEQFF. DNA for the CDR3: TGCGCCAGCAGCTTGGGACTAGCGGGAGGGCTAAATGAGCAGTTCTTC. V usage is TRBV5-1 and J usage is TRBJ2-1, with 14 bases that match TRBD2. CDR1 is SGHRS, CDR2 YFSETQ, per germline. With V trimmed by 0 bases and J by 7 bases, 3 bases remained unmatched. The CDR3 is made up of 16 amino acids. The full variable domain, its missing parts supplied by reference TRBV5-1 and TRBJ2-1, is KAGVTQTPRYLIKTRGQQVTLSCSPISGHRSVSWYQQTPGQGLQFLFEYFSETQRNKGNFPGRFSGRQFSNSRSEMNVSTLELGDSALYLCASSLGLAGGLNEQFFGPGTRLTVL.

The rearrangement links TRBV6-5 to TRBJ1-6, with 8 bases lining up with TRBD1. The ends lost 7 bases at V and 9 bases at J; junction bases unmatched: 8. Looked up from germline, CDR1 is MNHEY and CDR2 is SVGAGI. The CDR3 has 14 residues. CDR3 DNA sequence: TGTGCCAGCATCACAGGGGGGATCGGTTCACCCCTCCACTTT. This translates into CASITGGIGSPLHF.

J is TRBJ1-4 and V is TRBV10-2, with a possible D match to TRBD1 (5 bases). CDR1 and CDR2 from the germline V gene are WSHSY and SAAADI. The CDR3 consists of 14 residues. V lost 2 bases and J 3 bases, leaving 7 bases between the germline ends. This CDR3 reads CASSEGGANEKLFF. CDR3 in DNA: TGCGCCAGCAGTGAGGGGGGGGCTAATGAAAAACTGTTTTTT.

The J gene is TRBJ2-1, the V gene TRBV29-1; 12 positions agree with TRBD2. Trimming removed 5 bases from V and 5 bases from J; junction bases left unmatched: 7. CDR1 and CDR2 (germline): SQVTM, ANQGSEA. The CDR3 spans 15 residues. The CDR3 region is CSVPGLAGIHNEQFF. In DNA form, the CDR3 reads TGCAGCGTTCCTGGACTAGCGGGAATACACAATGAGCAGTTCTTC.

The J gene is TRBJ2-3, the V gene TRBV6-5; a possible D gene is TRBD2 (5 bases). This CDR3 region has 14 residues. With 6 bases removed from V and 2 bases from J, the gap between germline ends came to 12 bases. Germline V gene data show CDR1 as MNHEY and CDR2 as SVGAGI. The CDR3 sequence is CASRRALNTDTQYF. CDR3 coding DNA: TGTGCCAGCAGGAGGGCGCTTAACACAGATACGCAGTATTTT.

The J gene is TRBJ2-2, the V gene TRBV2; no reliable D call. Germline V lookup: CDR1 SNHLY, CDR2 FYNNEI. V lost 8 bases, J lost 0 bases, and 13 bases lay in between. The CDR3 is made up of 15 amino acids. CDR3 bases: TGTGCCAGCCGAGTCGTCTCCTCGAACACCGGGGAGCTGTTTTTT. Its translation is CASRVVSSNTGELFF. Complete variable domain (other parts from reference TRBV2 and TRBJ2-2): EPEVTQTPSHQVTQMGQEVILRCVPISNHLYFYWYRQILGQKVEFLVSFYNNEISEKSEIFDDQFSVERPDGSNFTLKIRSTKLEDSAMYFCASRVVSSNTGELFFGEGSRLTVL.

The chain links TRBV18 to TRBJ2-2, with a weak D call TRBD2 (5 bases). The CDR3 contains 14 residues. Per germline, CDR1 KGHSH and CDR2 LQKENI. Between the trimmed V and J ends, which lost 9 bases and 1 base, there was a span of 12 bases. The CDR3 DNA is TGTGCCAGTTCCAACGGGGTGAACACCGGGGAGCTGTTTTTT. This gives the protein CASSNGVNTGELFF.

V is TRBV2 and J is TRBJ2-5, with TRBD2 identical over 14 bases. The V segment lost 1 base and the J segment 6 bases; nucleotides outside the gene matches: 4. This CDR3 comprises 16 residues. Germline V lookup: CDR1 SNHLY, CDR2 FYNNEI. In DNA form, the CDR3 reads TGTGCCAGCAGTGAAGGACTAGCGGGGGGGCCAAAGACCCAGTACTTC. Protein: CASSEGLAGGPKTQYF.

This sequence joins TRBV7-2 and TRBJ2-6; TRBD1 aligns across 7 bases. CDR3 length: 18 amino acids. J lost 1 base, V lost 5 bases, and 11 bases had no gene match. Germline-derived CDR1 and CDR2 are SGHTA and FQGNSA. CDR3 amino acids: CASSPDAGGRSGANVLTF. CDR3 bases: TGTGCCAGCAGCCCAGACGCAGGGGGTCGGTCTGGGGCCAACGTCCTGACTTTC. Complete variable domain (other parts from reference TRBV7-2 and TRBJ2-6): GAGVSQSPSNKVTEKGKDVELRCDPISGHTALYWYRQSLGQGLEFLIYFQGNSAPDKSGLPSDRFSAERTGGSVSTLTIQRTQQEDSAVYLCASSPDAGGRSGANVLTFGAGSRLTVL.

CDR3 amino acids: CASSQRAGGVTDTQYF. In nucleotides, the CDR3 is TGTGCCAGCAGCCAACGGGCGGGGGGGGTTACTGATACGCAGTATTTT. This rearrangement joins TRBV4-2 to TRBJ2-3; 9 bases fit TRBD2. Germline CDR1 reads LGHNA; CDR2 reads YNFKEQ. The CDR3 covers 16 residues. J was trimmed by 6 bases and V by 2 bases; bases with no gene match: 9.

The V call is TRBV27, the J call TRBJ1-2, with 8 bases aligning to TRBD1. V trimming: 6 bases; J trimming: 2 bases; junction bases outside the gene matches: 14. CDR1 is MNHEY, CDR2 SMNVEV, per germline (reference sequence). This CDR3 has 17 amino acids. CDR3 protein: CASSSPSRGHLNYGYTF. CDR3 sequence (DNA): TGTGCCAGCAGCTCGCCCAGCAGGGGGCACCTGAACTATGGCTACACCTTC.

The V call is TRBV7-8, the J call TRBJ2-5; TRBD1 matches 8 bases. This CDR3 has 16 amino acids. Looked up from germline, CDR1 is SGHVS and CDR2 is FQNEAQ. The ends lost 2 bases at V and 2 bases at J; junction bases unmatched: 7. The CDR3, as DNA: TGTGCCAGCAGCTTAAGGAAAAACAGGGGGCAAGAGACCCAGTACTTC. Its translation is CASSLRKNRGQETQYF.

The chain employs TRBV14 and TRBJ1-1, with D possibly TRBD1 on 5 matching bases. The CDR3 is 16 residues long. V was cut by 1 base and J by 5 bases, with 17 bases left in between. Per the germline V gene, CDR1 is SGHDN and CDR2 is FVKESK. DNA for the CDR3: TGTGCCAGCAGCCAAGGTTTGGTGGCAGGGAGGACTGAAGCTTTCTTT. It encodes CASSQGLVAGRTEAFF.

The DNA of the CDR3 is TGTGCCAGCGGGGACATTAGCTCTGGGGCCAACGTCCTGACTTTC. The encoded protein is CASGDISSGANVLTF. V is TRBV27 and J is TRBJ2-6; D may be TRBD1 (6 bases). The germline gives CDR1 MNHEY, CDR2 SMNVEV (reference sequence). V was trimmed by 8 bases and J by 0 bases, leaving 11 bases between them. CDR3 length: 15 amino acids.

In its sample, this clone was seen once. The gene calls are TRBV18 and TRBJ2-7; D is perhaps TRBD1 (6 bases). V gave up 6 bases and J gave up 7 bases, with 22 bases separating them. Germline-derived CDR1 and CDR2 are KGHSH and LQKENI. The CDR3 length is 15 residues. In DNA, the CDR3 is TGTGCCAGCTCTCTCGGACAACAGGGCACGGGAGAGCAGTACTTC. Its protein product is CASSLGQQGTGEQYF.

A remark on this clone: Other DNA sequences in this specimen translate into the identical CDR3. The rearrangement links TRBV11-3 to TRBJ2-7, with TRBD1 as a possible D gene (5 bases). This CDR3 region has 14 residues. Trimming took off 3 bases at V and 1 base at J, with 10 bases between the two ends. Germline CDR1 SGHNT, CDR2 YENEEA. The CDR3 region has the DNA TGTGCCAGCAGCTTGGGTCCAGGGTCCTACGAGCAGTACTTC. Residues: CASSLGPGSYEQYF.

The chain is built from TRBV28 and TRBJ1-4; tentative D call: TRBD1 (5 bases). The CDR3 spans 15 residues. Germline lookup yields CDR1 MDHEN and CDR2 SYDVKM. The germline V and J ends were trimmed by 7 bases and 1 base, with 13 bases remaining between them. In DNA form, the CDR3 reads TGTGCCAGCACCCCCTCCGGGGGAACTAATGAAAAACTGTTTTTT. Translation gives CASTPSGGTNEKLFF.

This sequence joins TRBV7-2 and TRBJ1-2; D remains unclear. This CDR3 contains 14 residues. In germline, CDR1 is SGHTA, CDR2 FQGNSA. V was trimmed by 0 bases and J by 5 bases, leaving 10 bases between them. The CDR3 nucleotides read TGTGCCAGCAGCTTAGCAGTGGAGTGGTATGGCTACACCTTC. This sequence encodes CASSLAVEWYGYTF.

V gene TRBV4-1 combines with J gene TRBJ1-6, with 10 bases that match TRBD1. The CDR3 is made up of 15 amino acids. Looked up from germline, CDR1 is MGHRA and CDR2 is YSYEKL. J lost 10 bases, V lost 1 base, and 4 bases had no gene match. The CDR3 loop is CASSQAGTGVSPLHF. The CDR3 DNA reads TGCGCCAGCAGCCAAGCTGGGACAGGGGTATCACCCCTCCACTTT.

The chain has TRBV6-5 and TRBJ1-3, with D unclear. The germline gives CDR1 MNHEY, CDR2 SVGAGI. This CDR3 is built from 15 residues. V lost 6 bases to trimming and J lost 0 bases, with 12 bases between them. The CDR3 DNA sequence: TGTGCCAGCAGCAGAAACAGCCCCTCTGGAAACACCATATATTTT. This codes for CASSRNSPSGNTIYF.

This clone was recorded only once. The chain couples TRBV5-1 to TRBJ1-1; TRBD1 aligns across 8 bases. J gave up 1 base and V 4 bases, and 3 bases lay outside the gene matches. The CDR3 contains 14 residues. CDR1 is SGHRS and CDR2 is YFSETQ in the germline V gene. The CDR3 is CASSRDRTNTEAFF. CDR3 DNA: TGCGCCAGCAGCAGGGACAGGACGAACACTGAAGCTTTCTTT.

CDR3 in DNA: TGTGCCAGCAGCCGGCCGGGACAGGGGGCAACTAATGAAAAACTGTTTTTT. Residues: CASSRPGQGATNEKLFF. The chain carries TRBV7-2 and TRBJ1-4; 11 nucleotides line up with TRBD1. The length of the CDR3 is 17 residues. With V trimmed by 5 bases and J by 0 bases, 5 bases remained unmatched. CDR1 is SGHTA, CDR2 FQGNSA, per germline.

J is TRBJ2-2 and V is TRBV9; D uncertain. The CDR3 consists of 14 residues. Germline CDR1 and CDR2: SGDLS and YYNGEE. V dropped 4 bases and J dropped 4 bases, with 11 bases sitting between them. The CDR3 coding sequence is TGTGCCAGCAGCCCCAGTGAAGTCACCGGGGAGCTGTTTTTT. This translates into CASSPSEVTGELFF.

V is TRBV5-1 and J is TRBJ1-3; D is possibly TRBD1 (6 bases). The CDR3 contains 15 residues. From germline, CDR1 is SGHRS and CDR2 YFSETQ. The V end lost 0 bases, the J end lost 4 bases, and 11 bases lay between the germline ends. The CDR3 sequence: CASSLEGDGGNTIYF. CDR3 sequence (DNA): TGCGCCAGCAGCTTGGAGGGGGACGGGGGAAACACCATATATTTT.

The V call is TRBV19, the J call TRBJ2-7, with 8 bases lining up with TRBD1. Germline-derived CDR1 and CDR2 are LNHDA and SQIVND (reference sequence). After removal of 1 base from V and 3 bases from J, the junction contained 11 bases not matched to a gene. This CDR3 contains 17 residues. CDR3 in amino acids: CASSIGPSGTGLYEQYF. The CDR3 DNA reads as TGTGCCAGTAGTATAGGCCCCTCCGGGACAGGCCTCTACGAGCAGTACTTC.

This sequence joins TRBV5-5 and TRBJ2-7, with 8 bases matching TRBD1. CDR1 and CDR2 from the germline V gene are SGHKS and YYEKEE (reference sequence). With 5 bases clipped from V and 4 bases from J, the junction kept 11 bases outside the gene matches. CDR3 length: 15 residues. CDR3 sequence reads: CASRGGQGGQYEQYF. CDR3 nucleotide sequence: TGTGCCAGCAGGGGCGGACAGGGTGGACAATACGAGCAGTACTTC. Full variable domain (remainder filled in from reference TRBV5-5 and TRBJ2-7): DAGVTQSPTHLIKTRGQQVTLRCSPISGHKSVSWYQQVLGQGPQFIFQYYEKEERGRGNFPDRFSARQFPNYSSELNVNALLLGDSALYLCASRGGQGGQYEQYFGPGTRLTVT.

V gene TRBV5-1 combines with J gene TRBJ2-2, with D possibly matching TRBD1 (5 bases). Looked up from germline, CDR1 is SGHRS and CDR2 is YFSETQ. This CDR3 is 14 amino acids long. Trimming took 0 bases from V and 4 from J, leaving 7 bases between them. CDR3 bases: TGCGCCAGCAGCTTGGCAGGGTCCACCGGGGAGCTGTTTTTT. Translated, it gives CASSLAGSTGELFF.

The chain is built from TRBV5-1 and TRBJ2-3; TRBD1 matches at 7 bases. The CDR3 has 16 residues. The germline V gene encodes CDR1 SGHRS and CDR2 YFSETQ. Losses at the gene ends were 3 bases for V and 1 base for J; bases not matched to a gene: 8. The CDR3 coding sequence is TGCGCCAGCAGCTACGTGACGGACAGGCGCACAGATACGCAGTATTTT. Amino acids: CASSYVTDRRTDTQYF.

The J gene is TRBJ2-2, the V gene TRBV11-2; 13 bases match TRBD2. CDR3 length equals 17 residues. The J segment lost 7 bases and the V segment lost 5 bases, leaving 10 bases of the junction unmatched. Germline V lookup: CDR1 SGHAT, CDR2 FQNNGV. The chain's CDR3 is CASSVKGLAGAGGELFF. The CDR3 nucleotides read TGTGCCAGCAGCGTTAAAGGACTAGCGGGAGCGGGCGGGGAGCTGTTTTTT.

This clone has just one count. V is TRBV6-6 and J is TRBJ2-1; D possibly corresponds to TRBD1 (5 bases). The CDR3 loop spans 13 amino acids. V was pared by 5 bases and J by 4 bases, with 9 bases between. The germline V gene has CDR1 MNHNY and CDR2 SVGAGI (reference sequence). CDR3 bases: TGTGCCAGCAGTCAAACAGGTTACAATGAGCAGTTCTTC. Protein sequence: CASSQTGYNEQFF.